This TCR beta chain originates from a study of blood T cell repertoires in COVID-19 (dated by TCRdb to the early 2020s). General notes on the study: The collaborator samples originated in the United States, Italy and Spain and spanned the acute and convalescent phases of COVID-19. The material from the prospective study consisted of cDNA or gDNA derived from T cells, B-cell-depleted T cells, or PBMCs. The dataset comprised deeply sampled blood TCRbeta repertoires from subjects exposed to, actively infected with, or recovered from COVID-19. A freely available public database, intended as a resource for researchers studying the immune response to SARS-CoV-2, is where the repertoires were released. Samples were obtained from the ongoing ImmuneRACE study (first 160 participants) and from about 1,300 subjects provided by 6 global collaborators. The sample metadata nearly always contained a de-identified subject ID, COVID-19 status, age in years and sex. Where HLA class I and class II types were available, the types were taken from metadata supplied by the sample provider, not from assay-based typing.

Each collaborating institution followed its own protocols to collect whole blood in K2EDTA tubes. For TCRbeta analysis, collaborator samples were shipped as frozen whole blood, as isolated PBMCs, or as DNA extracted from either sample type. What the authors observed across the whole study: The quantity of clinical and demographic metadata differed by source and by participant and was supplied without curation.

The cysteine opens and the phenylalanine closes a CDR3 of 13 amino acids. The only DNA kept is the CDR3, 39 bases in frame from the first base. As encoded in the germline V gene, CDR1 is MNHEY while CDR2 is SVGAGI. Trimming removed 4 bases from V and 2 bases from J, leaving 8 bases between the germline ends. The immunoSEQ Assay, a bias-controlled multiplex PCR, was used to amplify TCRbeta CDR3 regions from genomic DNA. Processing in the source paper ran as follows. The number of nucleated cells in each sample was estimated from the amplification of reference gene primers within the assay. To quantify the absolute abundance of each unique TCRbeta CDR3 rearrangement, sequence reads were collapsed and filtered. For each sample, productive Simpson clonality was calculated as the square root of Simpson's diversity index over productive rearrangements. TCRdb stores this immuneACCESS table with in-frame sequences only. Part of the clones is absent; in the studies checked, under half of the shortfall reflects unresolved V genes, and no reason is known for the rest. V and J calls and clone size are copied from that table; D and trimming were computed from the DNA. This sample lists roughly 290,000 clones; around four fifths were detected once. The top ten hold over 3.5% of the sample.

This clone showed up just once. The antigen it binds to is not known. No base quality values were provided; no much bigger clone lies one nucleotide off. The sample taken for sequencing was peripheral blood. The receptor was derived from a woman in her fifties or sixties with active or convalescent COVID-19. Recombination connected TRBV6-5 to TRBJ1-2; D gene: possibly TRBD1, on 5 matching bases. This receptor has the CDR3 CASSLTANYGYTF. The DNA reads as follows: TGTGCCAGCAGTTTGACAGCGAACTATGGCTACACCTTC.